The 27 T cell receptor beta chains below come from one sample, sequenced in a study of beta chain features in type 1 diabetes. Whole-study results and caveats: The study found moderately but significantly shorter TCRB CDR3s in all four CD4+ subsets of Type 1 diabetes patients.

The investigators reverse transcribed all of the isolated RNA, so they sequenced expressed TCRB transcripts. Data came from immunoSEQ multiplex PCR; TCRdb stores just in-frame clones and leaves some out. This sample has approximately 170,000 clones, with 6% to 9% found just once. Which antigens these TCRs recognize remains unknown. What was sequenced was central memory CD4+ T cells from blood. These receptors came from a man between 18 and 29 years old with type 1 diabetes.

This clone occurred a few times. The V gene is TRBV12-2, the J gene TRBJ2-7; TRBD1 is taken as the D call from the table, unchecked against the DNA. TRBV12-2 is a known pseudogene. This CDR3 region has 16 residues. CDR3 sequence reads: CASRFVKQVSSYEQYF. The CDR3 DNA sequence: TGTGCAAGTCGCTTCGTAAAACAGGTTTCCTCCTACGAGCAGTACTTC.

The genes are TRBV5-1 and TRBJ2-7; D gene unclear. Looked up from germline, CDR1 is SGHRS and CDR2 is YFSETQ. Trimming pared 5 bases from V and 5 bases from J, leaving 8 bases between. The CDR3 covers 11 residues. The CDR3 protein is CASRESHEQYF. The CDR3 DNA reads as TGCGCCAGCAGGGAGTCCCACGAGCAGTACTTC.

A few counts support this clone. CDR3 sequence (DNA): TGCGCCAGCAGCTCGGGACTAGCGGGAGGGCCCGGGGAGCTGTTTTTT. It encodes CASSSGLAGGPGELFF. The rearrangement uses TRBV5-1 and TRBJ2-2; TRBD2 agrees at 16 bases. CDR3 size: 16 residues. CDR1 and CDR2 from the germline V gene are SGHRS and YFSETQ. After removal of 3 bases from V and 6 bases from J, the junction contained 2 bases not matched to a gene. Filled out from reference TRBV5-1 and TRBJ2-2, the complete variable domain reads KAGVTQTPRYLIKTRGQQVTLSCSPISGHRSVSWYQQTPGQGLQFLFEYFSETQRNKGNFPGRFSGRQFSNSRSEMNVSTLELGDSALYLCASSSGLAGGPGELFFGEGSRLTVL.

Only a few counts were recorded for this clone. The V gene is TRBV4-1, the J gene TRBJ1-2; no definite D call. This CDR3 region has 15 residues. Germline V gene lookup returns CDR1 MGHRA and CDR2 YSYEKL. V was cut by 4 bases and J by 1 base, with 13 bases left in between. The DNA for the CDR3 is TGCGCCAGCAGCCTGATGACACACGATAACTATGGCTACACCTTC. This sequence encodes CASSLMTHDNYGYTF.

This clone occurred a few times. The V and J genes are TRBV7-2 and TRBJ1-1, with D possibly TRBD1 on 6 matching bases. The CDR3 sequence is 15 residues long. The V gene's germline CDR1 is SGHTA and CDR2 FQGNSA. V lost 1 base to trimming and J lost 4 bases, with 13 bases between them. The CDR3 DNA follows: TGTGCCAGCAGCTTAGATACAGGGAGGGGCACTGAAGCTTTCTTT. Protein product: CASSLDTGRGTEAFF.

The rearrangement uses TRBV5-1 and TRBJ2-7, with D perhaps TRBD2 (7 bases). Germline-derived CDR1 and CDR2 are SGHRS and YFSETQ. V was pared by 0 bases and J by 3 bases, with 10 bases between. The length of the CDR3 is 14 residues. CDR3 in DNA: TGCGCCAGCAGCTTGGACAGGGAGGGCTACGAGCAGTACTTC. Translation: CASSLDREGYEQYF.

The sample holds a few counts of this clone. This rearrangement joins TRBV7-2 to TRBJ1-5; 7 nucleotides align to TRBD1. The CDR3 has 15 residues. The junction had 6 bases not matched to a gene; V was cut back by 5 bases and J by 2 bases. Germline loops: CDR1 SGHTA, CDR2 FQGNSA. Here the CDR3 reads CASSHGGQGNQPQHF. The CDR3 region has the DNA TGTGCCAGCAGCCATGGCGGACAGGGCAATCAGCCCCAGCATTTT.

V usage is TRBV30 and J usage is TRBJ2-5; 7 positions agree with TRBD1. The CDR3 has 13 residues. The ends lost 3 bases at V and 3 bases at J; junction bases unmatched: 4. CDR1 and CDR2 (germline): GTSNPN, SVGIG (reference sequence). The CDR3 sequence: CAWSRGRKETQYF. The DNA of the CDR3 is TGTGCCTGGAGCAGGGGGAGAAAAGAGACCCAGTACTTC.

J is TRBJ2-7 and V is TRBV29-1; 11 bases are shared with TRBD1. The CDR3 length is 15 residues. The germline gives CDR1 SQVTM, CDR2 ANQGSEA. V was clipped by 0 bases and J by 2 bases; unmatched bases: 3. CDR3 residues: CSVEEPGQGAYEQYF. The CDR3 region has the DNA TGCAGCGTTGAAGAACCGGGACAGGGGGCCTACGAGCAGTACTTC.

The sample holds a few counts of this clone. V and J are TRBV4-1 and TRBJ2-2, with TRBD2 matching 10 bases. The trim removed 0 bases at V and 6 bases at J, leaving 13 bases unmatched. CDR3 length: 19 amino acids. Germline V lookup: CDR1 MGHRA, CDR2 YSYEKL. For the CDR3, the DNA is TGCGCCAGCAGCCAAGATCTTTTCTCTAGCGGGAGATATCCCGGGGAGCTGTTTTTT. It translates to CASSQDLFSSGRYPGELFF.

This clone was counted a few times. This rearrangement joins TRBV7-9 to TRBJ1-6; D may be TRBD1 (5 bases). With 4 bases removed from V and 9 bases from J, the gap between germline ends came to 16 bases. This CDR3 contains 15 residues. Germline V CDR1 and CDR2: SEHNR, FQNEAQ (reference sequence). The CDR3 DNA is TGTGCCAGCAGCTCCTTCCAGGGAAGGGTTTCACCCCTCCACTTT. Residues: CASSSFQGRVSPLHF.

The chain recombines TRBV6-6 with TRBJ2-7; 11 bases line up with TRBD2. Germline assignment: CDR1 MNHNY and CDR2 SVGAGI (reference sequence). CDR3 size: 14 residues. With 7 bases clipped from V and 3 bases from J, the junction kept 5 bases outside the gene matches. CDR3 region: CASTSGLAGYEQYF. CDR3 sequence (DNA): TGTGCCAGCACCTCCGGACTAGCGGGCTACGAGCAGTACTTC.

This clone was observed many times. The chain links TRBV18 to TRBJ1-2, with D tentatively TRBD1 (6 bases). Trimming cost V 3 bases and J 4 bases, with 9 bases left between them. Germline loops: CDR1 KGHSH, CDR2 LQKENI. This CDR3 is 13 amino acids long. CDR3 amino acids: CASSPDSGYGYTF. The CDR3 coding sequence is TGTGCCAGCTCACCGGACAGCGGCTATGGCTACACCTTC.

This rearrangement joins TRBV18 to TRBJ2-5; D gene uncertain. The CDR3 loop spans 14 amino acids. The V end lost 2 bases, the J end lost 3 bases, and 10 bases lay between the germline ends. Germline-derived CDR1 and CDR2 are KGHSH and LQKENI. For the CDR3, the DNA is TGTGCCAGCTCACCATCGTTTAGCAAAGAGACCCAGTACTTC. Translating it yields CASSPSFSKETQYF.

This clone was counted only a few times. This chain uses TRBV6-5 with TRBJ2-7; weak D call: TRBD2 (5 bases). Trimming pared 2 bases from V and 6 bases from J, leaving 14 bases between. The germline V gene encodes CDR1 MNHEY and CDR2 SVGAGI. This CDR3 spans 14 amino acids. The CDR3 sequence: CASSYGQEAGEQYF. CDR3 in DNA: TGTGCCAGCAGTTACGGGCAGGAGGCCGGCGAGCAGTACTTC.

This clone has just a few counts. CDR3: CASSPDIIPGQGTDTQYF. The CDR3 DNA reads as TGCGCCAGCAGCCCAGATATAATACCGGGACAGGGCACAGATACGCAGTATTTT. This chain connects TRBV4-3 to TRBJ2-3, with 8 positions matching TRBD1. J gave up 1 base and V 4 bases, and 13 bases lay outside the gene matches. There are 18 residues in the CDR3. Germline CDR1 is LGHNA and CDR2 is YSLEER.

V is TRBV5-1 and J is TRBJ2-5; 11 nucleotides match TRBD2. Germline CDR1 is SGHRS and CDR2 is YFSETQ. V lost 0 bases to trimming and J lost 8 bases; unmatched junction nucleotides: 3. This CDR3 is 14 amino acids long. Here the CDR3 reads CASSLALAGGTQYF. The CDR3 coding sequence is TGCGCCAGCAGCTTGGCTCTAGCGGGAGGTACCCAGTACTTC.

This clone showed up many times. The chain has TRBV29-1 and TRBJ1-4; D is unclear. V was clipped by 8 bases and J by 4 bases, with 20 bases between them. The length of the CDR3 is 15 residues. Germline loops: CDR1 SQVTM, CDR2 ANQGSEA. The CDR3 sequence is CSHQWIARYNEKLFF. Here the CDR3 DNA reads TGCAGCCACCAGTGGATAGCGCGCTATAATGAAAAACTGTTTTTT. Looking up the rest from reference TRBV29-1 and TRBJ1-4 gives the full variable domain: SAVISQKPSRDICQRGTSLTIQCQVDSQVTMMFWYRQQPGQSLTLIATANQGSEATYESGFVIDKFPISRPNLTFSTLTVSNMSPEDSSIYLCSHQWIARYNEKLFFGSGTQLSVL.

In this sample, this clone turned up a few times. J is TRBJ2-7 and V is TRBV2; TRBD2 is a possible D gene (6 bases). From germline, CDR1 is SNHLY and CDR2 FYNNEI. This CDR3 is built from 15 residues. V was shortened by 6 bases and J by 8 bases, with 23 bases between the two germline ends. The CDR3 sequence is CASRPRLLRDSQQYF. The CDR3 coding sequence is TGTGCCAGCAGACCGAGACTCCTACGGGACTCTCAGCAGTACTTC.

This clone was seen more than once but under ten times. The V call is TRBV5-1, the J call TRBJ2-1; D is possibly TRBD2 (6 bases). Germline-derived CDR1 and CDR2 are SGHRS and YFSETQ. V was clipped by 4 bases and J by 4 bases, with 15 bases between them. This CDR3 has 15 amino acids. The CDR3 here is CASSPRLVGYNEQFF. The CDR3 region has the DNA TGCGCCAGCAGCCCGAGACTAGTAGGGTACAATGAGCAGTTCTTC.

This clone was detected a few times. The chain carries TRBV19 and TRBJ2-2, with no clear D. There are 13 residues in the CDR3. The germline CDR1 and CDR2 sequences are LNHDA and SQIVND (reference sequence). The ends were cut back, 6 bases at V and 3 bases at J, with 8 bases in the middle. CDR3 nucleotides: TGTGCCAGTAGCCAGGATCACACCGGGGAGCTGTTTTTT. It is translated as CASSQDHTGELFF.

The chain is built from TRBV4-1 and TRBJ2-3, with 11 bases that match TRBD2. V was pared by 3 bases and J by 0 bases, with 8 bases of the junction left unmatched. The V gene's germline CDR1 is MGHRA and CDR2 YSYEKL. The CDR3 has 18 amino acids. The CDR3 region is CASSQVGTSGDSTDTQYF. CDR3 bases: TGCGCCAGCAGCCAGGTTGGGACTAGCGGTGATAGCACAGATACGCAGTATTTT.

CDR3 in DNA: TGTGCCAGCAGTTTATTAGCAGATGAGCAGTACTTC. As protein: CASSLLADEQYF. The chain joins TRBV28 to TRBJ2-7; D is unclear. This CDR3 comprises 12 residues. Germline V CDR1 and CDR2: MDHEN, SYDVKM. Trimming removed 1 base from V and 7 bases from J, with 8 bases in between.

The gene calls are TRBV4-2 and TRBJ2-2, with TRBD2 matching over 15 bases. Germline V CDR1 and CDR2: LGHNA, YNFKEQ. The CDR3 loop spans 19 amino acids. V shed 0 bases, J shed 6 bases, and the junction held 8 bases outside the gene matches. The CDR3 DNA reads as TGTGCCAGCAGCCAAGATGGGGGACTAGCGGGAGGTTTTCCCGGGGAGCTGTTTTTT. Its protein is CASSQDGGLAGGFPGELFF.

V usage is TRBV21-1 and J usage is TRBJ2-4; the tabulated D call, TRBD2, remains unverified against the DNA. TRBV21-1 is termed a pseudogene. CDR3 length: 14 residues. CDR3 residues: CASSKFSSWNIQYF. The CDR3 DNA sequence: TGTGCCAGCAGCAAATTTAGCTCTTGGAACATTCAGTACTTC.

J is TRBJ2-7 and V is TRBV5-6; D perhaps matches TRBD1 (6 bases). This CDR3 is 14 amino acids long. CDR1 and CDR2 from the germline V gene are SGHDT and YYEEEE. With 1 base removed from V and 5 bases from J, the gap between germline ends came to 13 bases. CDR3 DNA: TGTGCCAGCAGCTTGATTGCAGGGGAAAACGAGCAGTACTTC. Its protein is CASSLIAGENEQYF.

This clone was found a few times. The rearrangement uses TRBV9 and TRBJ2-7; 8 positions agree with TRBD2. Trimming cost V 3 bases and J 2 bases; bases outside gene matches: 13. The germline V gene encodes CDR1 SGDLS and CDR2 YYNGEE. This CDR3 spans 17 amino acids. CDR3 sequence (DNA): TGTGCCAGCAGCGCCGGGGGGAGCGGGGGATTAACCTACGAGCAGTACTTC. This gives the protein CASSAGGSGGLTYEQYF.